The clone carrying this T cell receptor beta chain has just a few counts. Antigen: not known. The table came from immunoSEQ multiplex PCR; TCRdb's copy has only in-frame clones and leaves some out. The sample lists about 63,000 clones, around two thirds seen once, with about 4.5% in the top ten. The data originate from a study of T cells in tumors after PD-1 blockade. Study at large: Treatment was either pembrolizumab 200 mg every 3 weeks or cemiplimab 350 mg every 2 weeks. Some patients also took daily vismodegib 150 mg during anti-PD-1 treatment. Mean per blood sample: 113,528 templates (roughly 21,000-270,000), some 36,000 unique clonotypes. Overall study findings and caveats: Peripheral recruitment is suggested, as some novel exhausted tumor clones were in pre-treatment blood.

From germline, CDR1 is WNHNN and CDR2 SYGVQD (reference sequence). The CDR3 sequence is 13 residues long. V dropped 2 bases and J dropped 4; count of bases not matched to a gene: 1. This sample comprised PBMCs, obtained after anti-PD-1 treatment. This TCR came from a human donor with basal cell carcinoma. The chain uses TRBV10-1 and TRBJ1-2; 7 nucleotides agree with TRBD1. In nucleotides, the CDR3 is TGCGCCAGCAGTGAGGAGGGGGCCTATGGCTACACCTTC. Protein product: CASSEEGAYGYTF.